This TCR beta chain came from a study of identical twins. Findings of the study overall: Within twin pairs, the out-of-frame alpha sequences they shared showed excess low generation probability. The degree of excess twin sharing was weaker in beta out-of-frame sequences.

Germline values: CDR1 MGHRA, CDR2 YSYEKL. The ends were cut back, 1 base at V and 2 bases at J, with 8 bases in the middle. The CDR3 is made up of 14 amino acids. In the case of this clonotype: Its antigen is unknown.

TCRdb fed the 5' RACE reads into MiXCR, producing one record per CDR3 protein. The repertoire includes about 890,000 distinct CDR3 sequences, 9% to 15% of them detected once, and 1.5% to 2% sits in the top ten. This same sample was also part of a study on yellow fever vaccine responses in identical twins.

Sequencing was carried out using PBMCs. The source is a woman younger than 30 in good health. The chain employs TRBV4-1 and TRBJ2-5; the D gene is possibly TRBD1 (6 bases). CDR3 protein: CASSQGGQQETQYF. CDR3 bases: TGCGCCAGCAGCCAAGGGGGGCAGCAAGAGACCCAGTACTTC.